These 10 T cell receptor beta chains originate from one sample sequenced in a study of blood T cell repertoires in COVID-19. Here immunoSEQ multiplex PCR was the method, and the copy in TCRdb shows in-frame clones only, minus some. The sample yields around 150,000 clones, around 80% seen once. The sample taken for sequencing was peripheral blood. The receptors here all came from a woman aged 80 or over with acute or convalescent COVID-19.

This rearrangement joins TRBV15 to TRBJ1-6, with D possibly matching TRBD1 (6 bases). Trimming removed 0 bases from V and 14 bases from J, with 14 bases in between. Germline CDR1 LNHNV, CDR2 YYDKDF (reference sequence). The CDR3 extends over 14 amino acids. The CDR3 coding sequence is TGTGCCACCAGCAGAGATCAGGGGATCGGGTCCCTCCACTTT. It codes for CATSRDQGIGSLHF.

Only a few counts were recorded for this clone. The chain is built from TRBV28 and TRBJ1-5; D perhaps matches TRBD1 (5 bases). The V end was cut by 10 bases, the J end by 6 bases, with 19 bases between. CDR1 is MDHEN and CDR2 is SYDVKM in the germline V gene. This CDR3 has 14 amino acids. CDR3 region: CATYSAGFSQPQHF. CDR3 sequence (DNA): TGTGCCACCTACTCGGCAGGGTTCAGTCAGCCCCAGCATTTT.

The genes are TRBV7-9 and TRBJ2-7; TRBD1 agrees at 10 bases. The CDR3 runs to 16 residues. V shed 5 bases, J shed 6 bases, and the junction held 13 bases outside the gene matches. Per the germline V gene, CDR1 is SEHNR and CDR2 is FQNEAQ (reference sequence). The CDR3 coding sequence is TGTGCCAGCAGCCGACTCACCGGACAGGGGGGTCCCGAGCAGTACTTC. It is translated as CASSRLTGQGGPEQYF.

The chain couples TRBV14 to TRBJ2-3, with D uncertain. Deletions cut 2 bases from V and 2 bases from J, with 8 bases between. CDR1 and CDR2 from the germline V gene are SGHDN and FVKESK. The CDR3 extends over 14 amino acids. The CDR3 DNA reads TGTGCCAGCAGCCAACTTTCTTCCACAGATACGCAGTATTTT. It is translated as CASSQLSSTDTQYF.

This clone was counted a single time. The V gene is TRBV7-2, the J gene TRBJ1-6; D gene uncertain. Germline assignment: CDR1 SGHTA and CDR2 FQGNSA. The ends were cut back, 2 bases at V and 0 bases at J, with 14 bases in the middle. There are 18 residues in the CDR3. CDR3: CASSLRRPGSSYNSPLHF. The CDR3 DNA reads TGTGCCAGCAGCTTAAGGCGGCCGGGGAGCTCCTATAATTCACCCCTCCACTTT.

This rearrangement joins TRBV10-3 to TRBJ2-3; a weak D match, TRBD1 (6 bases). V lost 10 bases to trimming and J lost 5 bases, with 16 bases between them. This CDR3 is 13 amino acids long. Germline values: CDR1 ENHRY, CDR2 SYGVKD. The CDR3 DNA follows: TGTGCCAACTCGAGACAGGTTGAAGATACGCAGTATTTT. Translation: CANSRQVEDTQYF.

The chain uses TRBV11-3 and TRBJ2-6, with D tentatively TRBD2 (6 bases). The germline gives CDR1 SGHNT, CDR2 YENEEA. Trimming stripped 6 bases from V and 1 base from J, with 7 bases between. The CDR3 contains 14 residues. The CDR3 DNA reads TGTGCCAGCAGAGGAGGGTCTGGGGCCAACGTCCTGACTTTC. It codes for CASRGGSGANVLTF.

CDR3 in amino acids: CAWNEQSNQPQHF. The CDR3, as DNA: TGTGCCTGGAACGAACAGAGCAATCAGCCCCAGCATTTT. This sequence joins TRBV30 and TRBJ1-5; D is undetermined. V lost 4 bases and J lost 1, with 8 bases in between. Germline V CDR1 and CDR2: GTSNPN, SVGIG (reference sequence). This CDR3 spans 13 amino acids. Full variable domain (rest looked up from reference TRBV30 and TRBJ1-5): SQTIHQWPATLVQPVGSPLSLECTVEGTSNPNLYWYRQAAGRGLQLLFYSVGIGQISSEVPQNLSASRPQDRQFILSSKKLLLSDSGFYLCAWNEQSNQPQHFGDGTRLSIL.

On this clone itself: Other DNA sequences from this sample encode an identical CDR3 as well. The chain joins TRBV18 to TRBJ1-2; D uncertain. The CDR3 consists of 13 residues. Deletions cut 6 bases from V and 4 bases from J, with 12 bases between. Germline lookup yields CDR1 KGHSH and CDR2 LQKENI. DNA for the CDR3: TGTGCCAGCTCGCCGGGAGGCGGCTATGGCTACACCTTC. It specifies CASSPGGGYGYTF.

This chain connects TRBV28 to TRBJ1-2; a weak D match, TRBD1 (6 bases). With 3 bases removed from V and 3 bases from J, the gap between germline ends came to 8 bases. The CDR3 covers 13 residues. Germline CDR1 is MDHEN and CDR2 is SYDVKM. The CDR3 sequence is CASSLAGDYGYTF. The DNA of the CDR3 is TGTGCCAGCAGTTTGGCAGGGGACTATGGCTACACCTTC.